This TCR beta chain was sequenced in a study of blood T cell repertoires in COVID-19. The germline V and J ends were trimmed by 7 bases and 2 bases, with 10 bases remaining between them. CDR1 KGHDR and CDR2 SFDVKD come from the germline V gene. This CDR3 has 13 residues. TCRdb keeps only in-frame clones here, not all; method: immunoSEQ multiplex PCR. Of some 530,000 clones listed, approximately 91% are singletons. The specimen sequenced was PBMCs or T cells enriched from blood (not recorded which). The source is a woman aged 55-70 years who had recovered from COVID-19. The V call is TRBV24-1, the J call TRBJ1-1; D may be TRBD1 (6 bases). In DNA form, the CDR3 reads TGTGCCACCAGACAGGGCCACAACACTGAAGCTTTCTTT. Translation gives CATRQGHNTEAFF.